Below are 15 T cell receptor beta chains sequenced from a single sample in a study of blood T cell repertoires in COVID-19. Using immunoSEQ multiplex PCR, the repertoire was profiled, and TCRdb retains in-frame clones only, with some absent. The table has roughly 210,000 clones, roughly 91% seen once. Sequenced input: PBMCs or T cells enriched from blood (not recorded which). The source of these receptors is a man aged 25-45 years in a cohort exposed to, infected with or recovered from COVID-19 (not recorded which).

This chain connects TRBV5-1 to TRBJ1-1, with 7 bases identical to TRBD1. The V gene end was trimmed by 4 bases and the J gene end by 1 base; junction bases not matched to a gene: 4. The germline V gene encodes CDR1 SGHRS and CDR2 YFSETQ. The CDR3 is made up of 14 amino acids. The CDR3 DNA reads as TGCGCCAGCAGCCCAACAGGGGCGAACACTGAAGCTTTCTTT. It specifies CASSPTGANTEAFF.

V gene TRBV18 combines with J gene TRBJ2-2; D gene uncertain. CDR1 and CDR2 from the germline V gene are KGHSH and LQKENI. The CDR3 extends over 17 amino acids. V lost 0 bases and J 3 bases, leaving 14 bases between the germline ends. The CDR3 reads CASSPPLSRWYTGELFF. The DNA of the CDR3 is TGTGCCAGCTCACCACCGCTTTCACGGTGGTACACCGGGGAGCTGTTTTTT. Looking up the rest from reference TRBV18 and TRBJ2-2 gives the full variable domain: NAGVMQNPRHLVRRRGQEARLRCSPMKGHSHVYWYRQLPEEGLKFMVYLQKENIIDESGMPKERFSAEFPKEGPSILRIQQVVRGDSAAYFCASSPPLSRWYTGELFFGEGSRLTVL.

The chain carries TRBV18 and TRBJ2-2; TRBD2 aligns across 12 bases. The V segment lost 3 bases and the J segment 5 bases; nucleotides outside the gene matches: 1. The length of the CDR3 is 15 residues. The V gene's germline CDR1 is KGHSH and CDR2 LQKENI. CDR3 DNA: TGTGCCAGCTCACCGACTAGCGGGAGTACCGGGGAGCTGTTTTTT. This gives the protein CASSPTSGSTGELFF.

The V gene is TRBV9, the J gene TRBJ2-2, with a tentative D call TRBD1 (6 bases). CDR3 length equals 11 residues. Germline values: CDR1 SGDLS, CDR2 YYNGEE. V lost 7 bases and J lost 6, with 7 bases in between. The CDR3 sequence: CASEGAGELFF. The CDR3 DNA reads as TGTGCCAGCGAGGGGGCCGGGGAGCTGTTTTTT.

This clone was recorded only once. This chain links TRBV12-3 or TRBV12-4 with TRBJ2-7, with 7 bases fitting TRBD1. V was clipped by 3 bases and J by 12 bases; unmatched bases: 11. The CDR3 sequence is 13 residues long. For the CDR3, the DNA is TGTGCCAGCAGTTTCGTGGACAGGCCCGAGAGGTACTTC. This gives the protein CASSFVDRPERYF.

The rearrangement uses TRBV5-1 and TRBJ2-2, with TRBD2 identical over 14 bases. CDR3 length: 16 residues. The ends lost 3 bases at V and 3 bases at J; junction bases unmatched: 1. Germline assignment: CDR1 SGHRS and CDR2 YFSETQ. CDR3 sequence reads: CASSSGLAGDTGELFF. CDR3 nucleotide sequence: TGCGCCAGCAGCTCGGGACTAGCGGGAGACACCGGGGAGCTGTTTTTT.

There are a few counts of this clone. This chain joins TRBV19 and TRBJ2-6, with TRBD1 matching over 7 bases. The trim removed 7 bases at V and 0 bases at J, leaving 9 bases unmatched. CDR3 size: 17 residues. CDR1 and CDR2 from the germline V gene are LNHDA and SQIVND (reference sequence). CDR3 in DNA: TGTGCCAGTACGGACTTCAGGGGGATCTCTGGGGCCAACGTCCTGACTTTC. Its protein product is CASTDFRGISGANVLTF.

This clone was found many times. CDR3 sequence reads: CASSMYGRTSEAFF. The CDR3 DNA is TGTGCCAGTAGTATGTACGGGAGAACAAGTGAAGCTTTCTTT. This rearrangement joins TRBV19 to TRBJ1-1, with D unresolved. Germline-derived CDR1 and CDR2 are LNHDA and SQIVND (reference sequence). CDR3 length equals 14 residues. V gave up 3 bases and J gave up 7 bases, with 15 bases separating them.

This chain joins TRBV7-2 and TRBJ1-2; D is possibly TRBD1 (6 bases). The CDR3 loop spans 15 amino acids. Trimming took off 3 bases at V and 0 bases at J, with 11 bases between the two ends. Germline values: CDR1 SGHTA, CDR2 FQGNSA. In DNA, the CDR3 is TGTGCCAGCAGCTTTGAGGGGACAACTAACTATGGCTACACCTTC. It specifies CASSFEGTTNYGYTF.

The CDR3 protein is CATAKSIGTTRTPSEQYF. CDR3 bases: TGTGCCACCGCAAAGTCCATAGGGACAACACGAACCCCAAGCGAGCAGTACTTC. The chain is built from TRBV27 and TRBJ2-7; possibly TRBD1 for D (6 bases). Germline values: CDR1 MNHEY, CDR2 SMNVEV (reference sequence). The CDR3 length is 18 residues. The ends were cut back, 10 bases at V and 6 bases at J, with 34 bases in the middle.

The gene calls are TRBV7-8 and TRBJ1-4, with D perhaps TRBD1 (5 bases). Germline V gene data show CDR1 as SGHVS and CDR2 as FQNEAQ. The V and J ends lost 2 bases and 4 bases respectively, with 8 bases between them. This CDR3 is 14 amino acids long. The CDR3 DNA is TGTGCCAGCAGCTTATGGGGCATTAATGAAAAACTGTTTTTT. The encoded protein is CASSLWGINEKLFF.

The genes are TRBV4-3 and TRBJ2-7, with 10 bases aligning to TRBD2. Germline V gives CDR1 LGHNA, CDR2 YSLEER. V shed 5 bases and J 3 bases; nucleotides not matched to a gene: 7. This CDR3 has 15 residues. CDR3 amino acids: CASSSRLAGFYEQYF. The CDR3 bases are TGCGCCAGCAGCAGCCGACTAGCGGGTTTCTACGAGCAGTACTTC.

V is TRBV6-5 and J is TRBJ2-2, with D possibly being TRBD1 (6 bases). CDR1 is MNHEY and CDR2 is SVGAGI in the germline V gene. Trimming stripped 5 bases from V and 1 base from J, with 8 bases between. The CDR3 is made up of 14 amino acids. This CDR3 reads CASSKTGNTGELFF. The CDR3 DNA reads as TGTGCCAGCAGTAAGACAGGGAACACCGGGGAGCTGTTTTTT.

This clone was seen just once. This rearrangement joins TRBV6-4 to TRBJ1-1, with D uncertain. The CDR3 loop spans 12 amino acids. Germline CDR1 is MRHNA and CDR2 is SNTAGT. The V end lost 4 bases, the J end lost 1 base, and 4 bases lay between the germline ends. The CDR3 region is CASSGPNTEAFF. In DNA form, the CDR3 reads TGTGCCAGCAGTGGGCCGAACACTGAAGCTTTCTTT.

This rearrangement joins TRBV13 to TRBJ2-1, with 7 bases fitting TRBD2. The J segment lost 9 bases and the V segment lost 8 bases, leaving 10 bases of the junction unmatched. Germline CDR1 is PRHDT and CDR2 is FYEKMQ (reference sequence). The CDR3 totals 13 residues. The DNA for the CDR3 is TGTGCCAGCGGCCCCCCTAGCGGAGTTGAGCAGTTCTTC. This gives the protein CASGPPSGVEQFF.